What follows are 11 T cell receptor beta chains derived from one specimen sequenced in a study of identical twins. One entry per CDR3 protein results from TCRdb running MiXCR on the 5' RACE reads. Of roughly 1,500,000 distinct CDR3 sequences in the sample, around 29% were seen once. The material sequenced was cord blood. Source of these receptors: a newborn girl in good health.

This clonotype was observed once. The genes are TRBV28 and TRBJ1-2; TRBD1 matches 8 bases. Germline V gene sequence: CDR1 MDHEN, CDR2 SYDVKM. CDR3 length: 15 amino acids. Trimming removed 3 bases from V and 4 bases from J; junction bases left unmatched: 7. CDR3 protein: CASSFDRGARYGYTF. CDR3 nucleotide sequence: TGTGCCAGCAGTTTCGACAGGGGCGCACGCTATGGCTACACCTTC.

This clonotype was picked up many times. The gene calls are TRBV20-1 and TRBJ2-1, with D perhaps matching TRBD1 (5 bases). The V end lost 4 bases, the J end lost 9 bases, and 16 bases lay between the germline ends. The CDR3 runs to 13 residues. Germline V gene data show CDR1 as DFQATT and CDR2 as SNEGSKA (reference sequence). The DNA for the CDR3 is TGCAGTGCTATATCAGCAGGGTTGATTGAGCAGTTCTTC. Amino acids: CSAISAGLIEQFF.

This chain uses TRBV5-1 with TRBJ2-7, with D perhaps TRBD2 (5 bases). V dropped 3 bases and J dropped 1 base, with 20 bases sitting between them. Germline lookup yields CDR1 SGHRS and CDR2 YFSETQ. The CDR3 is 17 amino acids. The DNA for the CDR3 is TGCGCCAGCAGCTCAATGAAATCAGCGGCCCCGTCCTACGAGCAGTACTTC. It translates to CASSSMKSAAPSYEQYF. Supplemented by reference TRBV5-1 and TRBJ2-7, the full variable domain reads KAGVTQTPRYLIKTRGQQVTLSCSPISGHRSVSWYQQTPGQGLQFLFEYFSETQRNKGNFPGRFSGRQFSNSRSEMNVSTLELGDSALYLCASSSMKSAAPSYEQYFGPGTRLTVT.

In its sample, this clonotype was seen a few times. V gene TRBV29-1 combines with J gene TRBJ2-2; D might be TRBD1 (6 bases). CDR3 length: 14 amino acids. Deletions cut 4 bases from V and 4 bases from J, with 13 bases between. Germline CDR1 reads SQVTM; CDR2 reads ANQGSEA. The CDR3 here is CSVGPGDATGELFF. For the CDR3, the DNA is TGCAGCGTTGGCCCAGGGGACGCCACCGGGGAGCTGTTTTTT.

This clonotype was recorded at least ten times. This rearrangement joins TRBV20-1 to TRBJ2-3; no reliable D call. The ends were cut back, 2 bases at V and 2 bases at J, with 5 bases in the middle. This CDR3 has 12 amino acids. The germline V gene encodes CDR1 DFQATT and CDR2 SNEGSKA (reference sequence). The CDR3 region has the DNA TGCAGTGCTAGACCTGCCACAGATACGCAGTATTTT. Amino acids: CSARPATDTQYF.

The rearrangement links TRBV20-1 to TRBJ1-5; a possible D gene is TRBD1 (5 bases). V gave up 5 bases and J gave up 1 base, with 12 bases separating them. This CDR3 has 14 amino acids. The germline V gene encodes CDR1 DFQATT and CDR2 SNEGSKA (reference sequence). CDR3 sequence reads: CSARQGSSNQPQHF. The CDR3, as DNA: TGCAGTGCTCGGCAGGGTAGCAGCAATCAGCCCCAGCATTTT.

The chain uses TRBV5-1 and TRBJ1-1; D possibly corresponds to TRBD1 (6 bases). V dropped 5 bases and J dropped 2 bases, with 13 bases sitting between them. Per germline, CDR1 SGHRS and CDR2 YFSETQ. CDR3 length: 14 amino acids. The CDR3 sequence: CASRKNRENTEAFF. CDR3 DNA sequence: TGCGCCAGCAGAAAAAACAGGGAAAACACTGAAGCTTTCTTT.

This clonotype was detected a few times. This chain joins TRBV7-9 and TRBJ1-2; D is possibly TRBD1 (5 bases). The V gene's germline CDR1 is SEHNR and CDR2 FQNEAQ (reference sequence). The CDR3 is 11 amino acids. Trimming took off 3 bases at V and 12 bases at J, with 11 bases between the two ends. The CDR3 here is CASSLEGKDTF. The CDR3 nucleotides read TGTGCCAGCAGCTTGGAGGGGAAAGACACCTTC. Full variable domain (missing parts from reference TRBV7-9 and TRBJ1-2): DTGVSQNPRHKITKRGQNVTFRCDPISEHNRLYWYRQTLGQGPEFLTYFQNEAQLEKSRLLSDRFSAERPKGSFSTLEIQRTEQGDSAMYLCASSLEGKDTFGSGTRLTVV.

This clonotype was detected a few times. The CDR3 reads CSATPREGAPLETQYF. The DNA of the CDR3 is TGCAGTGCTACACCTAGGGAGGGGGCGCCTTTAGAGACCCAGTACTTC. The chain employs TRBV20-1 and TRBJ2-7, with D perhaps assigned TRBD1 or TRBD2 (7 bases each). Gene TRBJ2-5 matches the end of the DNA better, so the J call may be wrong. CDR1 is DFQATT and CDR2 is SNEGSKA in the germline V gene (reference sequence). The CDR3 has 16 amino acids.

The chain recombines TRBV9 with TRBJ1-4; D gene ambiguous. V was pared by 0 bases and J by 5 bases, with 17 bases between. Germline CDR1 is SGDLS and CDR2 is YYNGEE. This CDR3 is 17 amino acids long. This chain's CDR3 is CASSVGGNSMANEKLFF. Written as DNA, the CDR3 is TGTGCCAGCAGCGTAGGAGGCAACTCCATGGCAAATGAAAAACTGTTTTTT.

This clonotype was recorded many times. This chain joins TRBV12-3 or TRBV12-4 and TRBJ2-5; 14 nucleotides match TRBD2. Trimming at V came to 6 bases and at J to 2 bases, leaving 2 bases not matched to a gene. The CDR3 contains 15 residues. The CDR3 reads CASSRLAGGQETQYF. The DNA of the CDR3 is TGTGCCAGCAGCCGACTAGCGGGGGGGCAAGAGACCCAGTACTTC.